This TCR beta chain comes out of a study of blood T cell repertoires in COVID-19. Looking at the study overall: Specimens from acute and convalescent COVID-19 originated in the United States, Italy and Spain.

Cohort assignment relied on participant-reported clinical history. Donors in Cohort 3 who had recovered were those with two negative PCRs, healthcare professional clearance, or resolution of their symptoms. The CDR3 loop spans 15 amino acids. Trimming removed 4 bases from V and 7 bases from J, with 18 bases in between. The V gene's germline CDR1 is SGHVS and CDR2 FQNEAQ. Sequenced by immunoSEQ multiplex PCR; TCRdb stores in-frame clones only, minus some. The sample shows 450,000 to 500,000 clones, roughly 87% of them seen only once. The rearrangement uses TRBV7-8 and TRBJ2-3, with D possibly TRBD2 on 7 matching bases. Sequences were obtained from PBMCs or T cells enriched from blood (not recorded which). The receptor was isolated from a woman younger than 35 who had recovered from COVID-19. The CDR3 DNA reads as TGTGCCAGCAGCTCGCAAGGGGGGGAAGGAAATACGCAGTATTTT. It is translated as CASSSQGGEGNTQYF.